A selection of T cell receptor beta chains follows, all from one sample in a study of T-cell memory formation after mild COVID-19. Via MiXCR, TCRdb re-called the 5' RACE reads, giving one row per CDR3 protein. The sample has hundreds of thousands of distinct CDR3 sequences, roughly 18% seen once; the top ten hold 20% to 25%. What was sequenced was PBMCs or a T cell subset sorted from them (not recorded which). The source of these receptors is a man younger than 30 who had mild COVID-19 (a few samples of this study predate the infection). Cell type and time point are not known. The CDR3 runs from the conserved cysteine through the conserved F or W. The D gene is left open where the match is weak. A clone size is listed for some rows: how often the clone was seen (once, few, many), or a class if it is expanded.

d_gene	abundance	v_gene	j_gene	CDR3nt	CDR3aa
TRBD1	.	TRBV12-3/TRBV12-4	TRBJ1-2	TGTGCCAGCAGAAAAATACAGGGGACTGGCTACACCTTC	CASRKIQGTGYTF
.	.	TRBV7-2	TRBJ2-3	TGTGCCAGCCTCTTGTACACAGATACGCAGTATTTT	CASLLYTDTQYF
TRBD1	few	TRBV18	TRBJ2-5	TGTGCCAGCTCATCCCTCACAGGGGGCCTCCGGGAGACCCAGTACTTC	CASSSLTGGLRETQYF
.	.	TRBV20-1	TRBJ2-7	TGCAGTGCTAGCGGGCCAAGCTCCTACGAGCAGTACTTC	CSASGPSSYEQYF
.	few	TRBV18	TRBJ1-3	TGTGCCAGCTCACCCGCCGGCGGGGCCACTGGAAACACCATATATTTT	CASSPAGGATGNTIYF
.	.	TRBV4-1	TRBJ1-1	TGCGCCAGCAGCCAAGTATTCGGGACGAACACTGAAGCTTTCTTT	CASSQVFGTNTEAFF
.	.	TRBV4-1	TRBJ2-1	TGCGCCAGTTCTGAGGTTGGGGCAAGCTCCTACAATGAGCAGTTCTTC	CASSEVGASSYNEQFF
.	.	TRBV18	TRBJ1-1	TGTGCCAGCTCACCACAGGGACCGGGCACTGAAGCTTTCTTT	CASSPQGPGTEAFF
TRBD1	few	TRBV20-1	TRBJ2-2	TGCAGTGCCAAAGGGACAGCCCGAGGGAGCGGGGAGCTGTTTTTT	CSAKGTARGSGELFF
.	.	TRBV12-3/TRBV12-4	TRBJ1-1	TGTGCCAGCAGCCCTCCGGAGGGAGGGACTGAAGCTTTCTTT	CASSPPEGGTEAFF
TRBD2	few	TRBV11-2	TRBJ2-5	TGTGCCAGCACCCCCCGGTGGGGGGGAGGAGAGACCCAGTACTTC	CASTPRWGGGETQYF
.	few	TRBV25-1	TRBJ2-3	TGTGCCAGCAGTGAATCGGGTGGGCCAGATACGCAGTATTTT	CASSESGGPDTQYF
.	few	TRBV4-2	TRBJ2-3	TGTGCCAGCAGCCAAGATGTTAAGGGGGGGCGGACAGATACGCAGTATTTT	CASSQDVKGGRTDTQYF
.	many	TRBV4-2	TRBJ1-2	TGTGCCAGCAGCCAAGAGGGGGGGGAATATGGCTACACCTTC	CASSQEGGEYGYTF
.	.	TRBV2	TRBJ2-3	TGTGCCAGCAGTGAAGCCCCAGGGTCTAGCACAGATACGCAGTATTTT	CASSEAPGSSTDTQYF
.	few	TRBV10-3	TRBJ1-1	TGTGCCATCAGTGAGTCTACGATTGAAGCTTTCTTT	CAISESTIEAFF
.	few	TRBV5-5	TRBJ2-1	TGTGCCAGCAGCTTCAGGGCGGGTGAGCAGTTCTTC	CASSFRAGEQFF
.	few	TRBV6-5	TRBJ1-1	TGTGCCAGCAGTTTCGGGACCCCCCCTCGGGCTTTCTTT	CASSFGTPPRAFF
TRBD2	.	TRBV12-3/TRBV12-4	TRBJ2-5	TGTGCCCCCCGGGAGCGGGGAAGGGAGACCCAGTACTTC	CAPRERGRETQYF
.	few	TRBV12-3/TRBV12-4	TRBJ1-1	TGTGCCAGCACTCCTCGACGGCCTCGCCCCCCGAACACTGAAGCTTTCTTT	CASTPRRPRPPNTEAFF
TRBD1	.	TRBV9	TRBJ2-1	TGTGCCAGCAGCCTAGTTGGACAGGGGGGTAATGAGCAGTTCTTC	CASSLVGQGGNEQFF
TRBD1	.	TRBV5-6	TRBJ2-4	TGTGCCAGCAGCTTCCAGGGGGCAGACATTCAGTACTTC	CASSFQGADIQYF
.	few	TRBV18	TRBJ1-1	TGTGCCAGCTCGCAAGACCGCGAGTCAGAAGCTTTCTTT	CASSQDRESEAFF
.	many	TRBV5-1	TRBJ2-2	TGCGCCAGCAGCTGGAACACCGGGGAGCTGTTTTTT	CASSWNTGELFF
.	.	TRBV5-1	TRBJ1-1	TGCGCCAGCAGTATGGGGGGAGCTTGGAACACTGAAGCTTTCTTT	CASSMGGAWNTEAFF
TRBD1	many	TRBV20-1	TRBJ2-7	TGCAGTGCTAGGGGGGACAGGGAAGCCTACGAGCAGTACTTC	CSARGDREAYEQYF
.	.	TRBV9	TRBJ2-6	TGTGCCAGCAGCATCCGGGGCCGCCTCTCTGGGGCCAACGTCCTGACTTTC	CASSIRGRLSGANVLTF
.	few	TRBV4-1	TRBJ1-4	TGCGCCAGCAGCCAAGCCGGCTCAGTTAATGAAAAACTGTTTTTT	CASSQAGSVNEKLFF
TRBD2	.	TRBV7-3	TRBJ2-3	TGTGCCAGCAGCTCAGAAGCGGGGGGGCCGGATACGCAGTATTTT	CASSSEAGGPDTQYF
.	.	TRBV29-1	TRBJ2-5	TGCAGCGTTCAGACAGGGTTGGAGGGAGAGACCCAGTACTTC	CSVQTGLEGETQYF
.	.	TRBV5-4	TRBJ2-3	TGTGCCAGCAGCCGCGTCCAGGGGCCAGATACGCAGTATTTT	CASSRVQGPDTQYF
.	.	TRBV5-6	TRBJ1-5	TGTGCCAGCAGCCCCGGACAGAGCAATCAGCCCCAGCATTTT	CASSPGQSNQPQHF
TRBD1	many	TRBV12-3/TRBV12-4	TRBJ1-1	TGTGCCAGCAGCGCACAGGGGGGTACTGAAGCTTTCTTT	CASSAQGGTEAFF
.	.	TRBV4-1	TRBJ2-3	TGCGCCAGCAGCCTTGTGTGGGGGCTCACAGATACGCAGTATTTT	CASSLVWGLTDTQYF
.	many	TRBV24-1	TRBJ2-1	TGTGCCACCAGTGCTCAAGGGGATGAGCAGTTCTTC	CATSAQGDEQFF
.	few	TRBV5-1	TRBJ2-6	TGCGCCAGCAGCTTGGCGGTCAGGGGATCTGGGGCCAACGTCCTGACTTTC	CASSLAVRGSGANVLTF
.	once	TRBV7-2	TRBJ1-6	TGTGACAGCAGCGCGACGGTTCATAATTCACCCCTCCACTTT	CDSSATVHNSPLHF
TRBD1	.	TRBV12-3/TRBV12-4	TRBJ1-1	TGTGCCAGCAGTTGGGCAGGGGGCACTGAAGCTTTCTTT	CASSWAGGTEAFF
.	few	TRBV4-2	TRBJ2-4	TGTGCCAGCAGCCAAGAAAGTCAGGGTAACATTCAGTACTTC	CASSQESQGNIQYF
.	.	TRBV11-2	TRBJ1-4	TGTGCCAGCAGCCATTCCGGACGGGCAACTAATGAAAAACTGTTTTTT	CASSHSGRATNEKLFF
TRBD2	few	TRBV6-2/TRBV6-3	TRBJ2-5	TGTGCCATCGCCCCTAGCGGGGGCCAAGAGACCCAGTACTTC	CAIAPSGGQETQYF
.	few	TRBV6-6	TRBJ2-4	TGTGCCAGCAGCCCCGGAGGGCCCCTGGCCAAAAACATTCAGTACTTC	CASSPGGPLAKNIQYF
.	few	TRBV11-2	TRBJ1-2	TGTGCCAGCAGTTCCACCCGACAGACCCGTTATGGCTACACCTTC	CASSSTRQTRYGYTF
.	.	TRBV6-2/TRBV6-3	TRBJ2-1	TGTGCCAGGGGGGTTTGGAGGCACTCCTACAATGAGCAGTTCTTC	CARGVWRHSYNEQFF
TRBD1	.	TRBV6-5	TRBJ2-3	TGTGCCAGCGCCCGACAGGGTCGGACAGATACGCAGTATTTT	CASARQGRTDTQYF
.	few	TRBV7-9	TRBJ2-2	TGTGCCAGCGGCACTGGTCGGGAGCTGTTTTTT	CASGTGRELFF
.	.	TRBV19	TRBJ2-2	TGTGCCAGTCAGGACATGGTCGGGGAGCTGTTTTTT	CASQDMVGELFF
TRBD1	.	TRBV18	TRBJ1-1	TGTGCCAGCTCACCCCAAACAGGGGGCGCGTATGACACTGAAGCTTTCTTT	CASSPQTGGAYDTEAFF
TRBD2	few	TRBV20-1	TRBJ2-5	TGCAGTGCTAAGAGGTCCAGCGGGGGACCCGGGGAGACCCAGTACTTC	CSAKRSSGGPGETQYF
.	.	TRBV9	TRBJ2-1	TGTGCCAGCAGCGTCCAGGGAGGGGGGAGCTCCTACAATGAGCAGTTCTTC	CASSVQGGGSSYNEQFF
TRBD1	.	TRBV2	TRBJ1-4	TGTGCCAGCAGTGCTGCACAGGGGAATCGTGAAAAACTGTTTTTT	CASSAAQGNREKLFF
.	few	TRBV6-5	TRBJ1-1	TGTGCCAGCAGTGGACCTAGGGGTCGGGGGACTGAAGCTTTCTTT	CASSGPRGRGTEAFF
.	few	TRBV6-6	TRBJ1-6	TGTGCCAGCAGTTCTCGGGACTCTACGAAAAATTCACCCCTCCACTTT	CASSSRDSTKNSPLHF
TRBD2	few	TRBV7-2	TRBJ2-7	TGTGCCTCGGGACTAGCGGGGGGCTATAGCTCCTACGAGCAGTACTTC	CASGLAGGYSSYEQYF